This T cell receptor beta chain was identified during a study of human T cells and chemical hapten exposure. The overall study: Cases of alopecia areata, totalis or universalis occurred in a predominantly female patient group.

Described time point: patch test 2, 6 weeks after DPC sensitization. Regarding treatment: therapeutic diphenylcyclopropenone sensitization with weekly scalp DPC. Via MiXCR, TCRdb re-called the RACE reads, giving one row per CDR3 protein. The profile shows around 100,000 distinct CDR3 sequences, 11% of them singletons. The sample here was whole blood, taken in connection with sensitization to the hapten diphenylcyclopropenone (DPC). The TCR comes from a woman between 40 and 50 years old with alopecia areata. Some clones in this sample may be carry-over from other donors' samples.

The CDR3 region is CASSLAREDTQYF. In DNA form, the CDR3 reads TGTGCCAGCAGCCTCGCGCGGGAAGATACGCAGTATTTT. J is TRBJ2-3 and V is TRBV7-2, with D maybe TRBD2 (6 bases). The CDR3 has 13 amino acids. CDR1 is SGHTA, CDR2 FQGNSA, per germline. The V and J ends lost 5 bases and 5 bases respectively, with 11 bases between them.